Here is one T cell receptor (beta chain) with its context. Using immunoSEQ multiplex PCR, the repertoire was profiled, and TCRdb retains in-frame clones only, with some absent. The table lists tens of thousands of clones, 88% of them singletons. These data come from a study of OX40 agonist ivuxolimab in advanced cancers. Study at large: Partial responses were observed in three patients, of whom one had hepatocellular carcinoma and two had cutaneous melanoma.

CDR1 MDHEN and CDR2 SYDVKM come from the germline V gene. This CDR3 has 13 residues. Trimming at V came to 4 bases and at J to 7 bases, leaving 3 bases not matched to a gene. This specimen was CD4+ or CD8+ T cells sorted from blood, taken in a trial of the OX40 agonist ivuxolimab. V is TRBV28 and J is TRBJ1-2; 10 nucleotides line up with TRBD1. The source is an adult with an advanced solid tumor such as melanoma, head and neck, liver or kidney cancer. The CDR3 sequence: CASSSGQGLGYTF. Here the CDR3 DNA reads TGTGCCAGCAGTTCGGGACAGGGGCTTGGCTACACCTTC.